This is a list of T cell receptor beta chains from one sample in a study of CD8+CD57+ T cells in acquired aplastic anemia. A single record per CDR3 protein comes from TCRdb applying MiXCR to the reads. The profile shows 90,000 to 150,000 distinct CDR3 sequences, over 55% of them singletons. The specimen was sorted CD4+, CD8+, or CD8+CD57+ T cells (not recorded which) from PBMCs. These receptor sequences come from a human donor with aplastic anemia. The CDR3 runs from the conserved cysteine through the conserved F or W. D genes are given only for firm matches. Clone size, where shown, is once, few, many, or a class for clones that have expanded.

j_call clone_size d_call v_call cdr3_nt cdr3_aa
TRBJ1-6 few TRBD1 TRBV20-1 TGCAGTGCTACGACAGGGAGCTCCTATAATTCACCCCTCCACTTT CSATTGSSYNSPLHF
TRBJ1-1 many NA TRBV9 TGTGCCAGCAGCCCGCGAGGGGAGGGTCCGGGCACTGAAGCTTTCTTT CASSPRGEGPGTEAFF
TRBJ2-7 NA NA TRBV7-2 TGTGCCAGCTCCCCCTACGAGCAGTACTTC CASSPYEQYF
TRBJ1-3 NA TRBD1 TRBV28 TGTGCCAGCAGTCCTCCAGGGACAGGGGGGACTGGAAACACCATATATTTT CASSPPGTGGTGNTIYF
TRBJ2-7 NA NA TRBV25-1 TGTGCCAGCACCGTGGGGGGGCTGGACGAGCAGTACTTC CASTVGGLDEQYF
TRBJ2-1 NA TRBD2 TRBV6-1 TGTGCCAGCAGTCTCTCTAGCGGGGATTACAATGAGCAGTTCTTC CASSLSSGDYNEQFF
TRBJ1-5 once TRBD1 TRBV19 TGTGCCAGTAGCATCGGACAGGGCGGGCCCCTAAGGCCCCAGCATTTT CASSIGQGGPLRPQHF
TRBJ2-7 NA TRBD1 TRBV20-1 TGCAGTGCTACCGGGACAGGGGTCCATAGGGACGAGCAGTACTTC CSATGTGVHRDEQYF
TRBJ1-2 few NA TRBV27 TGTGCCAGCAGTAACGGGGACTACTATGGCTACACCTTC CASSNGDYYGYTF
TRBJ2-3 NA NA TRBV15 TGTGCCACCAGCAGAGACGGGACCGATTTAGATACGCAGTATTTT CATSRDGTDLDTQYF
TRBJ1-4 NA TRBD1 TRBV20-1 TGCAGTGCTCACAGGGGTTTGGGTGAAAAACTGTTTTTT CSAHRGLGEKLFF
TRBJ2-5 few NA TRBV24-1 TGTGCCACCAGTGAGACCCCCAAGACAGGACATAAAGAGACCCAGTACTTC CATSETPKTGHKETQYF
TRBJ2-7 many TRBD2 TRBV7-2 TGTGCCAGCAGCTTAGTTGGAGCGGGGGGACACGAGCAGTACTTC CASSLVGAGGHEQYF
TRBJ2-5 NA TRBD1 TRBV24-1 TGTGCCACAAGGGACAGGGGGCTAGAGACCCAGTACTTC CATRDRGLETQYF
TRBJ2-7 NA NA TRBV19 TGTGCCAGTAGCCCCGGGCGGGGTCTCGAGCAGTACTTC CASSPGRGLEQYF
TRBJ2-3 few TRBD1 TRBV5-1 TGCGCCAGCAGCTCGGGACAGTTAACAGATACGCAGTATTTT CASSSGQLTDTQYF
TRBJ2-1 many NA TRBV29-1 TGCAGCGTTGAACTACGCGGGGCGGTGGTACGTAATGAGCAGTTCTTC CSVELRGAVVRNEQFF
TRBJ2-3 NA NA TRBV19 TGTGCCAGTAGTACAGTGAAAGGGGCAGATACGCAGTATTTT CASSTVKGADTQYF
TRBJ1-4 NA NA TRBV4-1 TGCGCCAGCAGCCTAAACGGCGAAAAACTGTTTTTT CASSLNGEKLFF
TRBJ2-7 NA NA TRBV12-3/TRBV12-4 TGTGCCAGCAGTTTAGGATACAGGGCAACCGAGCAGTACTTC CASSLGYRATEQYF
TRBJ1-2 NA NA TRBV2 TGTGCCAGCAGTGGAGGACAGCTGCGACTTGGCTACACCTTC CASSGGQLRLGYTF
TRBJ2-3 many NA TRBV2 TGTGCCACCTCTAAGGTGATGGTAGATACGCAGTATTTT CATSKVMVDTQYF
TRBJ1-2 few NA TRBV10-3 TGTGCCATCAGTCCCACAGGGTCTGGGGTCTATGGCTACACCTTC CAISPTGSGVYGYTF
TRBJ1-1 NA NA TRBV2 TGTGCCAGCAGGGCGACCGTAGAAGCTTTCTTT CASRATVEAFF
TRBJ2-7 NA TRBD2 TRBV12-3/TRBV12-4 TGTGCCAGCAGCAGGGCGGCGGGAGCGTACGAGCAGTACTTC CASSRAAGAYEQYF
TRBJ2-1 NA TRBD2 TRBV11-1 TGTGCCAGCAGCTTAGACCCGAGCGGGGGGACGTACAATGAGCAGTTCTTC CASSLDPSGGTYNEQFF
TRBJ1-4 many NA TRBV11-3 TGTGCCAGCAGCTTAGTGGAGGGGAATGAAAAACTGTTTTTT CASSLVEGNEKLFF
TRBJ1-5 many NA TRBV12-3/TRBV12-4 TGTGCCAGCAGTTCCGGAGGGGGGTATAGCAATCAGCCCCAGCATTTT CASSSGGGYSNQPQHF
TRBJ1-5 many NA TRBV7-6 TGTGCCAGCAGCTTATCTGGCAATCAGCCCCAGCATTTT CASSLSGNQPQHF
TRBJ2-5 many NA TRBV24-1 TGTGCCACCAGTGAATTTCAGGGAGGAGAGACCCAGTACTTC CATSEFQGGETQYF
TRBJ2-3 NA TRBD2 TRBV6-1 TGTGCCAGCAGCTTAGTGCGGGAGGCAGATACGCAGTATTTT CASSLVREADTQYF
TRBJ1-1 NA NA TRBV7-9 TGTGCCAGCAGCCTGGGCTCGGAAGCTTTCTTT CASSLGSEAFF
TRBJ2-1 NA NA TRBV29-1 TGCAGCGTTGAAAACACAGGACTACCGAAAACCTACAATGAGCAGTTCTTC CSVENTGLPKTYNEQFF
TRBJ1-2 NA NA TRBV12-3/TRBV12-4 TGTGCCAGCAGCAGGACCGCATTCTATGGCTACACCTTC CASSRTAFYGYTF
TRBJ1-2 NA TRBD1 TRBV29-1 TGCAGCGTGAGGACAGGGGAACGCTATGGCTACACCTTC CSVRTGERYGYTF
TRBJ1-2 few TRBD1 TRBV2 TGTGCCAGCAGTGTTCGGACAGGGGGGAGCTACACCTTC CASSVRTGGSYTF
TRBJ1-6 NA NA TRBV5-4 TGTGCCAGCAGCTCAACGTCGAATTCACCCCTCCACTTT CASSSTSNSPLHF
TRBJ1-2 NA TRBD1 TRBV29-1 TGCAGCGTTGAAAGGGACAGGGACGGCTATGGCTACACCTTC CSVERDRDGYGYTF
TRBJ1-6 few TRBD1 TRBV15 TGTGCCACCAGCACCCGGACAGGCGCCAATTCACCCCTCCACTTT CATSTRTGANSPLHF
TRBJ2-1 NA NA TRBV24-1 TGTGCCACCGGGCCGAGGGCGGGGAGCTCCTACAATGAGCAGTTCTTC CATGPRAGSSYNEQFF
TRBJ1-2 once NA TRBV11-3 TGTGCCAGCAGCCCTCATAGCGACCTTGGCTACACCTTC CASSPHSDLGYTF